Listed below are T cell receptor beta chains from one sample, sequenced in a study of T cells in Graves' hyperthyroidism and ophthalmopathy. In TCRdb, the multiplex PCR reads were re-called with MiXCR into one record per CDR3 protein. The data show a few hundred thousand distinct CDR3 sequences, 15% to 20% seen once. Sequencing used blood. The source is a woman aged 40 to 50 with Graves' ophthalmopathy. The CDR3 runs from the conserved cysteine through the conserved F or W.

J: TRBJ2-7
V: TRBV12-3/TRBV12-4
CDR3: CASTRSRGGEQYF

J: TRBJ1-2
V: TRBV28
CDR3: CASSLAGDYGYTF

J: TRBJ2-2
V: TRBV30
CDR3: CAWSAHPGSGELFF

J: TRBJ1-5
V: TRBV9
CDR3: CASSAQGRGNQPQHF

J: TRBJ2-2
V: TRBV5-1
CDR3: CASSLAAGPDPVAGELFF

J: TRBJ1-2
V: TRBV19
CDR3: CASTPLKAVRGYTF

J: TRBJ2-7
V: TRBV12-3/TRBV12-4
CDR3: CASSPWGTGSSYEQYF

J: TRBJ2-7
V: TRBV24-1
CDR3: CATSPSGRTNEQYF

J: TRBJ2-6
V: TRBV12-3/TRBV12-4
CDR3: CASKASGANVLTF

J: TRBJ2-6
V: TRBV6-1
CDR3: CASSGRGTSSGANVLTF

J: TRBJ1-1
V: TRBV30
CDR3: CAWTYRGTEAFF

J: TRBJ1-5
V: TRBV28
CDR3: CASSAGQPILPQHF

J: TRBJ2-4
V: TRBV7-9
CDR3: CASSLGSEGDPRYF

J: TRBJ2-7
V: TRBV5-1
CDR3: CASSLAGEDEQYF

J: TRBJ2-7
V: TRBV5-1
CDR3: CASSSGSRPREQYF

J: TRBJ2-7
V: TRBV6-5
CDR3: CASSLKMGLAGNEQYF

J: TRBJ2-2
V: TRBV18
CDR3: CASSPSSGTRTGELFF

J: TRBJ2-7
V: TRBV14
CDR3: CASSQDIAVREQYF

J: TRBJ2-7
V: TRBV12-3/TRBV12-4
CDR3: CARSSSRGGSYEQYF

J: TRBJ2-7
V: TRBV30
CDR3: CAWSDTSYSYEQYF